The present T cell receptor beta chain was sequenced within a study of OX40 agonist ivuxolimab in advanced cancers. Study-wide background: Ivuxolimab, an agonist antibody against OX40 (CD134), was given to patients. Prior anti-PD-1, anti-PD-L1 or anti-CTLA-4 therapy did not bar entry, and approximately 43% had some. Notes on the study in general: At 0.1 to 3.0 mg/kg and by week 6, clonal expansion occurred in CD4+ and CD8+ blood T cells.

Here immunoSEQ multiplex PCR was the method, and the copy in TCRdb shows in-frame clones only, minus some. The data hold some 58,000 clones, with about 90% observed a single time. Excluded were patients having autoimmune disease history or systemic immunosuppression. This CDR3 contains 15 residues. Looked up from germline, CDR1 is MNHEY and CDR2 is SMNVEV (reference sequence). V was pared by 2 bases and J by 2 bases, with 12 bases between. Points on this clone: Its matching antigen is unknown.

This specimen was CD4+ or CD8+ T cells sorted from blood, taken in a trial of the OX40 agonist ivuxolimab. V and J are TRBV27 and TRBJ1-1; D is perhaps TRBD1 (5 bases). This TCR was sampled from an adult with an advanced solid tumor such as melanoma, head and neck, liver or kidney cancer. In DNA, the CDR3 is TGTGCCAGCAGTTTACGGGGCTCCCTAAACACTGAAGCTTTCTTT. This codes for CASSLRGSLNTEAFF.